This is a list of T cell receptor beta chains from one sample in a study of blood T cell repertoires in COVID-19. Data came from immunoSEQ multiplex PCR; TCRdb stores just in-frame clones and leaves some out. Of a few hundred thousand clones listed, 80% to 90% are singletons. The specimen sequenced was peripheral blood. The origin of the receptors is a man aged 25 to 40 with acute or convalescent COVID-19. Both conserved end residues are part of each CDR3. D genes are given only for firm matches. Only some rows state a clone size, as once, few, many or a class for expanded clones.

CDR3 protein | CDR3 DNA | D gene | J gene | V gene | clone size
CASSQSSRVRGSPLHF | TGCGCCAGCAGTCAATCGTCCCGGGTGAGAGGGTCACCCCTCCACTTT | - | TRBJ1-6 | TRBV23-1 | once
CASSSGGRAYEQYF | TGTGCCAGCAGTTCCGGGGGGCGGGCTTACGAGCAGTACTTC | - | TRBJ2-7 | TRBV28 | -
CASSLTRVGETQYF | TGTGCCAGCAGCTTAACGAGGGTAGGAGAGACCCAGTACTTC | - | TRBJ2-5 | TRBV7-3 | once
CASRTPNQPQHF | TGTGCCAGCAGAACACCTAATCAGCCCCAGCATTTT | - | TRBJ1-5 | TRBV28 | once
CASSSVAGTGTYNEQFF | TGTGCCAGCAGCTCGGTAGCCGGGACAGGGACGTACAATGAGCAGTTCTTC | TRBD1 | TRBJ2-1 | TRBV11-2 | few
CAWMTSGSSTYEQYF | TGTGCCTGGATGACTAGCGGGAGTTCTACCTACGAGCAGTACTTC | TRBD2 | TRBJ2-7 | TRBV30 | -
CASRETGEETQYF | TGTGCCAGTAGAGAAACAGGGGAGGAGACCCAGTACTTC | TRBD1 | TRBJ2-5 | TRBV19 | -
CASSSDTFGKPQHF | TGTGCCAGCAGTTCAGACACGTTTGGAAAGCCCCAGCATTTT | - | TRBJ1-5 | TRBV27 | -
CASSRDREGSPLHF | TGTGCCAGCAGCCGGGACAGGGAAGGATCACCCCTCCACTTT | TRBD1 | TRBJ1-6 | TRBV6-5 | -
CASSEQDRSNTGELFF | TGTGCCAGCAGTGAACAGGACAGGTCGAACACCGGGGAGCTGTTTTTT | TRBD1 | TRBJ2-2 | TRBV6-1 | -
CASSPTGTSGNNEQFF | TGTGCCAGCAGCCCCACCGGGACTAGCGGTAACAATGAGCAGTTCTTC | TRBD2 | TRBJ2-1 | TRBV7-6 | few
CATRSTGELFF | TGTGCCACCCGTAGCACCGGGGAGCTGTTTTTT | - | TRBJ2-2 | TRBV19 | -
CASSIDSRLAKNIQYF | TGTGCCAGTAGTATCGACAGTAGATTAGCCAAAAACATTCAGTACTTC | - | TRBJ2-4 | TRBV19 | -
CASSLPPGEEAFF | TGTGCCAGCAGCCTACCCCCGGGAGAGGAAGCTTTCTTT | - | TRBJ1-1 | TRBV3-1/TRBV3-2 | once
CASRTGFRQPQHF | TGTGCCAGCAGAACAGGTTTTCGCCAGCCCCAGCATTTT | - | TRBJ1-5 | TRBV12-3/TRBV12-4 | -
CASRTGGLGYTF | TGTGCCAGCAGGACGGGGGGGCTTGGCTACACCTTC | - | TRBJ1-2 | TRBV7-9 | -
CASTTRQGYEQYF | TGCGCCAGCACGACACGACAGGGATACGAGCAGTACTTC | TRBD1 | TRBJ2-7 | TRBV5-1 | -
CASSPPRSGNTEAFF | TGTGCCAGCTCACCACCGCGGAGCGGAAACACTGAAGCTTTCTTT | - | TRBJ1-1 | TRBV18 | -
CASSLGGTGQGFYEQYF | TGTGCCAGCAGCTTAGGGGGGACAGGGCAGGGTTTCTACGAGCAGTACTTC | TRBD1 | TRBJ2-7 | TRBV7-8 | -
CASSLGHMNTEAFF | TGTGCCAGCAGTTTAGGTCACATGAACACTGAAGCTTTCTTT | - | TRBJ1-1 | TRBV28 | -
CASSAFAANTIYF | TGTGCCAGCAGCGCCTTCGCGGCAAACACCATATATTTT | - | TRBJ1-3 | TRBV3-1/TRBV3-2 | -
CASSFTTGNEQYF | TGTGCCAGCAGTTTTACGACAGGGAACGAGCAGTACTTC | TRBD1 | TRBJ2-7 | TRBV27 | -